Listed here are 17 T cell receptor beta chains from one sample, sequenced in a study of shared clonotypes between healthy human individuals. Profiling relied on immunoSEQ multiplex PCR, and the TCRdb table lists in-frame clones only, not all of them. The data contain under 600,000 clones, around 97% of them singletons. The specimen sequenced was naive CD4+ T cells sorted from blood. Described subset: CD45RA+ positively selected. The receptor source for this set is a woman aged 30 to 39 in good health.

The CDR3 reads CASSLTQTGETQYF. The CDR3 coding sequence is TGTGCCAGCAGTCTCACTCAGACAGGAGAGACCCAGTACTTC. The chain employs TRBV28 and TRBJ2-5; possibly TRBD1 for D (6 bases). V lost 5 bases to trimming and J lost 4 bases, with 14 bases between them. The CDR3 length is 14 residues. CDR1 MDHEN and CDR2 SYDVKM come from the germline V gene.

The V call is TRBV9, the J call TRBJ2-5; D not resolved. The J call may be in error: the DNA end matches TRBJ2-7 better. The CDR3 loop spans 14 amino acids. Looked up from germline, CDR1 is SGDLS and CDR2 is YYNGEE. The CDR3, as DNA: TGTGCCAGCAGCGGATCCCCTAGCTCCTACGAGCAGTACTTC. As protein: CASSGSPSSYEQYF.

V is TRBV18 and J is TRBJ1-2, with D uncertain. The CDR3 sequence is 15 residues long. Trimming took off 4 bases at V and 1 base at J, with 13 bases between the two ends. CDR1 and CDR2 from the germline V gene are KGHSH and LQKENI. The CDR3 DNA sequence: TGTGCCAGCTCACGGTTTGAGACCGGTAACTATGGCTACACCTTC. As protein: CASSRFETGNYGYTF.

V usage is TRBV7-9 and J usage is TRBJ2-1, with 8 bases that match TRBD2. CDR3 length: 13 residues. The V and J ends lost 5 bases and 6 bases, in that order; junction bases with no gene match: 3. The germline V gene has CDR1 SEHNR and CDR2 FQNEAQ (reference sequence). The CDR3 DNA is TGTGCCAGCAGCCCACGGGGGGGCAATGAGCAGTTCTTC. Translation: CASSPRGGNEQFF.

The CDR3 loop reads CASSLPNGEDWSGYTF. The CDR3, as DNA: TGTGCCAGCAGTTTACCCAACGGGGAAGATTGGTCCGGCTACACCTTC. This chain joins TRBV28 and TRBJ1-2; D not resolved. The V end lost 2 bases, the J end lost 8 bases, and 21 bases lay between the germline ends. Germline lookup yields CDR1 MDHEN and CDR2 SYDVKM. This CDR3 contains 16 residues.

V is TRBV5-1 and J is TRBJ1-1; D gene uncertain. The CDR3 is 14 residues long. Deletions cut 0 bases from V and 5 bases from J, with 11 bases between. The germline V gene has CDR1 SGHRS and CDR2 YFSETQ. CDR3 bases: TGCGCCAGCAGCTTGGGGGCAGGTTGGACTGAAGCTTTCTTT. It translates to CASSLGAGWTEAFF.

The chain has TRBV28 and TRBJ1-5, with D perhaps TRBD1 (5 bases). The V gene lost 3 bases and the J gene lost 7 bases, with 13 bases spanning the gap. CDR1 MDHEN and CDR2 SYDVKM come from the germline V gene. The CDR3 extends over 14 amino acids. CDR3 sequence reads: CASSFKGRRQPQHF. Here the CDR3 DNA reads TGTGCCAGCAGTTTCAAGGGGCGGAGGCAGCCCCAGCATTTT. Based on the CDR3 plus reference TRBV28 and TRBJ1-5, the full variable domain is DVKVTQSSRYLVKRTGEKVFLECVQDMDHENMFWYRQDPGLGLRLIYFSYDVKMKEKGDIPEGYSVSREKKERFSLILESASTNQTSMYLCASSFKGRRQPQHFGDGTRLSIL.

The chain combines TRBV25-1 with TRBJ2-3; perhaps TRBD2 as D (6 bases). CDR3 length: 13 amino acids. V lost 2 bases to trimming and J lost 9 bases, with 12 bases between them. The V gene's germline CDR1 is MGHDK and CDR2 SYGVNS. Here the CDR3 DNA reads TGTGCCAGCAGTGAACCCTTAGCGGAGACGCAGTATTTT. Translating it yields CASSEPLAETQYF.

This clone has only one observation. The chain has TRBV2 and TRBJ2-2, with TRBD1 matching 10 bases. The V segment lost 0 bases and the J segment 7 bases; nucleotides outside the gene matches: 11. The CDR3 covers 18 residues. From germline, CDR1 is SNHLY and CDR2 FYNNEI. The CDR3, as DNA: TGTGCCAGCAGTGAAGCGCTTCGAGACAGGGGGCTTGGCGGGGAGCTGTTTTTT. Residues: CASSEALRDRGLGGELFF.

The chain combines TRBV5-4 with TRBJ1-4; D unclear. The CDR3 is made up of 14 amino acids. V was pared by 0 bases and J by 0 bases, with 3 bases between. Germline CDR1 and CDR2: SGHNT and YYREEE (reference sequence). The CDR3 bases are TGTGCCAGCAGCTTGGGGACAACTAATGAAAAACTGTTTTTT. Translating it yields CASSLGTTNEKLFF.

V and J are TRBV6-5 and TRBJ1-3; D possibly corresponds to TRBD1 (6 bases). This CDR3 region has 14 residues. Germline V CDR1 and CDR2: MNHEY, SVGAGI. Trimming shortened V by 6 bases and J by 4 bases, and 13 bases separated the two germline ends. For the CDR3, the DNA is TGTGCCAGCAGGTCACAGGGTTGGGGAAACACCATATATTTT. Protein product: CASRSQGWGNTIYF.

CDR3 loop: CASSPDRAPYGYTF. The CDR3 coding sequence is TGTGCCAGCAGCCCCGACAGGGCCCCCTATGGCTACACCTTC. The chain is built from TRBV5-4 and TRBJ1-2, with 7 bases matching TRBD1. The J segment lost 4 bases and the V segment lost 4 bases, leaving 7 bases of the junction unmatched. Germline values: CDR1 SGHNT, CDR2 YYREEE (reference sequence). The CDR3 is made up of 14 amino acids.

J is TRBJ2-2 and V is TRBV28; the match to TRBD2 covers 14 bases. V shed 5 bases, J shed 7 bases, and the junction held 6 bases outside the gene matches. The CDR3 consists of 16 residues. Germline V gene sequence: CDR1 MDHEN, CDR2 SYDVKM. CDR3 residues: CASSNRLAGGGGELFF. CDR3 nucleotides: TGTGCCAGCAGTAACCGACTAGCGGGAGGGGGCGGGGAGCTGTTTTTT.

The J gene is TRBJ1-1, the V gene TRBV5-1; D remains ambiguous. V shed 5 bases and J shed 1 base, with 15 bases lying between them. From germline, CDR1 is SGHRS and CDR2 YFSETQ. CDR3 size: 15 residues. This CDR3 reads CASSLIGVGNTEAFF. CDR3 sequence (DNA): TGCGCCAGCAGTCTGATCGGGGTCGGGAACACTGAAGCTTTCTTT.

The CDR3 sequence is CASSPRQGRQYF. The CDR3 DNA is TGTGCCAGCAGCCCGAGACAGGGCCGGCAGTACTTC. The chain uses TRBV5-6 and TRBJ2-7; TRBD1 matches at 7 bases. Unmatched junction bases numbered 7, after V lost 4 bases and J lost 9 bases. The CDR3 extends over 12 amino acids. CDR1 is SGHDT and CDR2 is YYEEEE in the germline V gene.

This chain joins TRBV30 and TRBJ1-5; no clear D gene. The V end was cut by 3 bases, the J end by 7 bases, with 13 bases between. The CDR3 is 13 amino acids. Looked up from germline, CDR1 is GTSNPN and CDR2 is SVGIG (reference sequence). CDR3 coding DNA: TGTGCCTGGAGAGGGATCCCGGGACAGCCCCAGCATTTT. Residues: CAWRGIPGQPQHF.

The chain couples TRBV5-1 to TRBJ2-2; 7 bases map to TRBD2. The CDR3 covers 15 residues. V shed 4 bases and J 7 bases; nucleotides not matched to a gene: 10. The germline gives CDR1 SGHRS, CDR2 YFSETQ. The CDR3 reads CASSLKTSHGGELFF. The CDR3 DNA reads TGCGCCAGCAGCCTAAAGACTAGCCATGGCGGGGAGCTGTTTTTT.